This T cell receptor (beta chain) comes out of a study of blood T cells in healthy people across ages. Caucasian, healthy and from Russia, the donors were aged between about 6 and 90. No fewer than 6 million PBMCs went into each sample. It was with a sample-barcoded 5' primer and a J-beta primer mix that a second PCR of about 6 to 12 cycles was run. From the 5' RACE reads, TCRdb called clonotypes with MiXCR, one entry per CDR3 protein. The top ten clones hold roughly 3.9% of a sample with 550,000 to 800,000 distinct CDR3 sequences, more than 20% of them seen once. The CDR3 spans 15 residues. Per the germline V gene, CDR1 is MNHEY and CDR2 is SVGEGT. With 6 bases clipped from V and 2 bases from J, the junction kept 5 bases outside the gene matches.

Sequencing input: blood. This clonotype originated in a man in his 70s in good health. The rearrangement joins TRBV6-2 or TRBV6-3 to TRBJ2-2, with 8 bases matching TRBD1. CDR3 DNA: TGTGCCAGCAGGCGACAGGGGTCTAACACCGGGGAGCTGTTTTTT. Translation: CASRRQGSNTGELFF.